Included here is one TCR beta chain sequence, with context. Data came from immunoSEQ multiplex PCR; TCRdb stores just in-frame clones and leaves some out. The sample lists about 380,000 clones; approximately 90% were seen once. All enrollees were roughly 18 to 89 years old and from fewer than 30 US areas. Donors of Cohort 3 who recovered were those that had two negative PCRs, clearance, or symptom resolution. V lost 1 base and J lost 1, with 10 bases in between. The CDR3 sequence is 15 residues long. Germline CDR1 is PRHDT and CDR2 is FYEKMQ (reference sequence). These data are taken from a study of blood T cell repertoires in COVID-19. As for the study in general: PBMCs, B-cell-depleted T cells, or T cells provided the cDNA or gDNA that made up the material.

V usage is TRBV13 and J usage is TRBJ1-1, with TRBD1 as a possible D gene (5 bases). The source is a woman younger than 35 who had recovered from COVID-19. The sequenced sample consisted of PBMCs or T cells enriched from blood (not recorded which). The CDR3 bases are TGTGCCAGCAGCTTAGCGTCCCAGGGGAACACTGAAGCTTTCTTT. Its protein is CASSLASQGNTEAFF.